The 15 T cell receptor beta chains below were found in one sample sequenced in a study of graft-versus-host responses after intestinal transplantation. Measured with immunoSEQ multiplex PCR; TCRdb has only the in-frame clones, and not every one. The table includes some 110,000 clones, just over 90% detected once. These TCRs are of unknown antigen specificity. Specimen: unstimulated CD4+ T cells sorted from spleen or lymph node cells, collected before transplant. Receptors originate from a human donor who was the organ donor for an intestinal transplant.

The chain recombines TRBV21-1 with TRBJ2-7. TRBV21-1 is given as a pseudogene. The CDR3 covers 16 residues. The CDR3 sequence: CASSKWDEGGLVEQYF. DNA for the CDR3: TGTGCCAGCAGCAAATGGGACGAAGGGGGGCTCGTCGAGCAGTACTTC.

This chain links TRBV2 with TRBJ1-2; 10 nucleotides line up with TRBD1. J lost 8 bases, V lost 6 bases, and 6 bases had no gene match. The CDR3 extends over 13 amino acids. The germline V gene encodes CDR1 SNHLY and CDR2 FYNNEI. The DNA for the CDR3 is TGTGCCAGCAGATATGACAGGGGGCGCGGCTACACCTTC. Residues: CASRYDRGRGYTF.

The V call is TRBV12-5, the J call TRBJ2-7; 7 bases line up with TRBD2. The CDR3 totals 15 residues. V lost 4 bases and J lost 3; bases outside the gene matches: 9. Per the germline V gene, CDR1 is LGHNT and CDR2 is FRNRAP. Written as DNA, the CDR3 is TGTGCTAGTGGTTATACCGGGGAGGGCTACTACGAGCAGTACTTC. Its protein is CASGYTGEGYYEQYF.

This rearrangement joins TRBV30 to TRBJ2-2; D call uncertain. This CDR3 spans 11 amino acids. V was clipped by 0 bases and J by 8 bases, with 4 bases between them. The germline V gene encodes CDR1 GTSNPN and CDR2 SVGIG (reference sequence). The CDR3 DNA follows: TGTGCCTGGAGTGTTGGTGGGGAGCTGTTTTTT. This gives the protein CAWSVGGELFF. Using reference TRBV30 and TRBJ2-2 for the parts outside the CDR3, the full variable domain is SQTIHQWPATLVQPVGSPLSLECTVEGTSNPNLYWYRQAAGRGLQLLFYSVGIGQISSEVPQNLSASRPQDRQFILSSKKLLLSDSGFYLCAWSVGGELFFGEGSRLTVL.

J is TRBJ2-7 and V is TRBV7-2, with D tentatively TRBD1 or TRBD2 (6 bases each). Germline CDR1 and CDR2: SGHTA and FQGNSA. There are 13 residues in the CDR3. V was shortened by 3 bases and J by 4 bases, with 10 bases between the two germline ends. CDR3 amino acids: CASSFRGGYEQYF. The CDR3 DNA is TGTGCCAGCAGCTTCAGGGGAGGTTACGAGCAGTACTTC.

The chain uses TRBV7-2 and TRBJ1-5; tentative D call: TRBD1 (6 bases). CDR1 and CDR2 (germline): SGHTA, FQGNSA. CDR3 length: 14 residues. V was clipped by 4 bases and J by 5 bases, with 12 bases between them. The DNA for the CDR3 is TGTGCCAGCAGCTGGGGGGCAGGGTATCAGCCCCAGCATTTT. Amino acid sequence: CASSWGAGYQPQHF.

The V gene is TRBV9, the J gene TRBJ2-5; a weak D match, TRBD1 (6 bases). The CDR3 is 15 residues long. V was clipped by 4 bases and J by 4 bases, with 17 bases between them. Germline V gene data show CDR1 as SGDLS and CDR2 as YYNGEE. The CDR3 loop is CASSPRGYVGETQYF. As DNA, the CDR3 is TGTGCCAGCAGCCCCAGGGGTTACGTGGGAGAGACCCAGTACTTC.

The V call is TRBV7-9, the J call TRBJ2-1; 9 nucleotides agree with TRBD1. This CDR3 spans 14 amino acids. Per germline, CDR1 SEHNR and CDR2 FQNEAQ (reference sequence). Trimming took 5 bases from V and 4 from J; bases not matched to a gene: 3. The CDR3 loop is CASSVGQGYNEQFF. DNA of the CDR3: TGTGCCAGCAGCGTGGGACAGGGATACAATGAGCAGTTCTTC.

This chain uses TRBV5-1 with TRBJ1-3, with D unclear. From germline, CDR1 is SGHRS and CDR2 YFSETQ. The CDR3 is 12 amino acids. Trimming left V 4 bases short and J 4 bases short, with 6 bases between. DNA for the CDR3: TGCGCCAGCAGCCAGGAGGGAAACACCATATATTTT. Translating gives CASSQEGNTIYF.

V usage is TRBV6-6 and J usage is TRBJ2-7, with TRBD1 matching 8 bases. Germline V gene data show CDR1 as MNHNY and CDR2 as SVGAGI (reference sequence). V was clipped by 0 bases and J by 4 bases; unmatched bases: 5. The CDR3 spans 15 residues. In DNA form, the CDR3 reads TGTGCCAGCAGTTACTCCTCAGGGGGCCTATACGAGCAGTACTTC. Translation: CASSYSSGGLYEQYF.

The gene calls are TRBV2 and TRBJ2-7, with D possibly matching TRBD2 (5 bases). V lost 6 bases to trimming and J lost 7 bases, with 13 bases between them. Germline V CDR1 and CDR2: SNHLY, FYNNEI. The CDR3 has 12 residues. DNA for the CDR3: TGTGCCAGCAGCCCCCCTCCGGGGGAGCAGTACTTC. Its translation: CASSPPPGEQYF.

This clone was seen only once. This chain joins TRBV6-5 and TRBJ2-7, with D possibly being TRBD1 (6 bases). The CDR3 loop spans 15 amino acids. The V end lost 7 bases, the J end lost 6 bases, and 22 bases lay between the germline ends. Germline V gene lookup returns CDR1 MNHEY and CDR2 SVGAGI. Here the CDR3 DNA reads TGTGCCAGCATCGAAAATAAGGACAGACCTGGCGAGCAGTACTTC. It translates to CASIENKDRPGEQYF.

The V call is TRBV19, the J call TRBJ2-1; D uncertain. Trimming left V 3 bases short and J 6 bases short, with 6 bases between. CDR3 length equals 12 residues. Germline V CDR1 and CDR2: LNHDA, SQIVND (reference sequence). The CDR3 protein is CASSIRFNEQFF. CDR3 in DNA: TGTGCCAGTAGTATCCGGTTCAATGAGCAGTTCTTC.

The chain carries TRBV2 and TRBJ1-2; D is unclear. Trimming took off 6 bases at V and 6 bases at J, with 11 bases between the two ends. The CDR3 is 12 residues long. Germline-derived CDR1 and CDR2 are SNHLY and FYNNEI. CDR3 bases: TGTGCCAGCAGCTGGTCGGTAAATGGCTACACCTTC. Translating gives CASSWSVNGYTF.

This sequence joins TRBV11-2 and TRBJ1-1; 7 nucleotides line up with TRBD1. V lost 1 base and J lost 1; bases outside the gene matches: 6. The CDR3 loop spans 16 amino acids. Looked up from germline, CDR1 is SGHAT and CDR2 is FQNNGV. CDR3 loop: CASSLARQGGNTEAFF. The CDR3 nucleotides are TGTGCCAGCAGCTTAGCCCGACAGGGAGGGAACACTGAAGCTTTCTTT.